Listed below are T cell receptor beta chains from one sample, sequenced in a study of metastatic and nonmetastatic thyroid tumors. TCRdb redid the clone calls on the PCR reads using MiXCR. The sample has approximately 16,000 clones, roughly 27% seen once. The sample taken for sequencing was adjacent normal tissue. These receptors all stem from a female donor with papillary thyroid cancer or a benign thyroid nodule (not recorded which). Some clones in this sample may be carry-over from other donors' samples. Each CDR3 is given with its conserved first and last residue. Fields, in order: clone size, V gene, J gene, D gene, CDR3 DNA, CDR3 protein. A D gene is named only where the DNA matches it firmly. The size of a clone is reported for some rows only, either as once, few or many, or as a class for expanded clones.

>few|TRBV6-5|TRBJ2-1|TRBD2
TGTGCCAGCAGTTCAAAGTCCTTAGCGGGAACCTCCTACAATGAGCAGTTCTTC
CASSSKSLAGTSYNEQFF
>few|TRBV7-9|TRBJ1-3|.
TGTGCCAGCAGCTCACAGGGAAACACCATATATTTT
CASSSQGNTIYF
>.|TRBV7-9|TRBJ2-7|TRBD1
TGTGCCAGCAGCCGGACAGGGAGCTCCTACGAGCAGTACTTC
CASSRTGSSYEQYF
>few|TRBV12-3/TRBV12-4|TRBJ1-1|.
TGTGCCAGCAGCCTGACAGTGAACACTGAAGCTTTCTTT
CASSLTVNTEAFF
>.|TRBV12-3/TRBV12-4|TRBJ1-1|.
TGTGCCAGCAAGCGGGCAGGCCCGAACACTGAAGCTTTCTTT
CASKRAGPNTEAFF
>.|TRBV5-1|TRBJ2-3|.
TGCGCCAGCACCTTCGAGCGAACAGATACGCAGTATTTT
CASTFERTDTQYF
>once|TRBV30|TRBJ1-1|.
TGTGCCTGGAGTGTCCCAGGGTTGGAAGCTTTCTTT
CAWSVPGLEAFF
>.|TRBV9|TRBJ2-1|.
TGTGCCAGCAGCGTCGTCCACAATGAGCAGTTCTTC
CASSVVHNEQFF
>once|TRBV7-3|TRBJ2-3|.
TGTGCCAGCAGCCTCCATCCAAGCACAGATACGCAGTATTTT
CASSLHPSTDTQYF
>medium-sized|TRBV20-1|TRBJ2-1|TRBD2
TGCAGTGCTAGTGGACTAGCGGGAGGCAACAATGAGCAGTTCTTC
CSASGLAGGNNEQFF